This TCR beta chain was sequenced in a study of blood T cell repertoires in COVID-19. This CDR3 region has 16 residues. The ends lost 0 bases at V and 12 bases at J; junction bases unmatched: 15. The germline V gene has CDR1 MNHEY and CDR2 SVGAGI. Using immunoSEQ multiplex PCR, the repertoire was profiled, and TCRdb retains in-frame clones only, with some absent. The data contain about 240,000 clones, around 90% of them singletons. This sequence was found in a man aged 30-40 years with COVID-19, enrolled during active disease. The material sequenced was peripheral blood. The V gene is TRBV6-5, the J gene TRBJ1-2, with 8 bases that match TRBD1. CDR3 nucleotides: TGTGCCAGCAGTTACTCTTTAGGACAGGGCCATTCTGGGGACACCTTC. Protein sequence: CASSYSLGQGHSGDTF.